This TCR beta chain is drawn from a study of cytomegalovirus exposure and HLA in healthy donors (dated by TCRdb to the late 2010s). Context from the whole study: An earlier analysis of some 600 of the donors reported 250 to 350 Gb of sequence data and around 120 million unique TCR beta sequences obtained from around 180 million T cells. Roughly 300 gigabases of sequencing data and tens of millions of unique TCR sequences were included in an early release covering several hundred HLA-typed donors. Of the 300 to 400 genotyped donors, around 81% fell in the genetic ancestry cluster associated with self-reported Caucasian donors. The study aimed to test whether cataloging public T cell receptors could reveal signatures of past pathogen exposure. The study profiled the T cell repertoires of some 610 subjects by immunosequencing and related them to cytomegalovirus serostatus. Besides the first cohort of approximately 670 subjects, a separate validation cohort made up of 120 or so different subjects was used. The study combined high-throughput TCR immunosequencing, statistical association of individual TCRs with disease status, and machine learning to predict cytomegalovirus infection status. In a later analysis, previously published TCR beta repertoires from 600 to 850 donors were re-analyzed and high-resolution HLA genotyping was added so that TCR occurrence patterns could be studied. The later analysis used no new phenotypic data to find candidate immune exposures, relying instead on TCR beta sequences and their occurrence across donors. In an earlier analysis of about 590 of the donors, high-throughput TCR beta sequencing was used to judge whether each TCR beta V gene segment behaved as functional or pseudogenic. Donor age, sex, ethnicity and CMV serostatus were compiled together with the repertoire data. In a later genetic analysis, genome-wide SNP genotypes for about three fifths of the roughly 670 donors were used, and that subset was treated as a discovery cohort. Every repertoire in the discovery cohort had been generated on one and the same sequencing platform. Class I and class II HLA loci were covered by the typing at four-digit resolution. The number of typed donors differed by locus: about 629-630 for A, B, C, DRB1 and DQB1; 500 to 550 for DQA1; 606 for DPA1; and roughly 470 for DPB1. A handful of DR-DQ haplotypes were handled as single units for association and clustering because linkage in the cohort was strong. Across approximately 400 genotyped donors of the cohort, an average of roughly 200,000 unique TCR beta nucleotide sequences per donor were sequenced, and around 19% of those sequences were non-productive. Broad study findings and their caveats: Most CMV-associated TCR beta chains appeared to be HLA-restricted in a later analysis, and the HLA associations seemed to be driven largely by CMV exposure. In vitro tests confirmed that a few of the cytomegalovirus-associated TCR beta chains recognize cytomegalovirus antigens. According to a later analysis, TCR association rates differed among HLA loci, with DRB1 alleles showing the most associated TCRs and HLA-C alleles showing the fewest. In this cohort, only TCR beta chains were sequenced, and detectable features were limited by the absence of alpha or paired-chain data. The sequencing pipeline was judged likely to have produced a cluster of highly shared sequence variants as a technical artifact. In both the original and validation cohorts, the classifier was reported to diagnose cytomegalovirus status with high specificity and sensitivity. In an earlier analysis of some 540 of the donors, most TCR beta V segments appeared in productive rearrangements about 87% or about 30% of the time, broadly matching IMGT annotations. The authors suggested that the approach could potentially be generalized to other disease states and immunological phenotypes. The earlier analysis of some 540 of the donors excluded some 16 rarely observed V segments, including chromosome 9 orphons, because counts were too low. Correlated functional status among segregating V segments might reflect linkage disequilibrium, but an unknown experimental factor could not be ruled out. Assigning TCR associations to individual alleles was difficult when HLA alleles, especially DR and DQ, strongly co-occurred. Roughly uniform sequencing depth across donors was assumed in presence/absence analyses, although this assumption may not hold. Compared with equally common non-associated chains, HLA-associated TCR beta chains in a later analysis were more clonally expanded and had lower generation probabilities. Most TCR sequences were observed very rarely across donors, whereas some public TCRs were present in many individuals. A later genetic analysis associated a missense DCLRE1C variant with V-gene and J-gene trimming of TCR beta chains, and an independent cohort replicated the association. Because HLA typing was missing for some donors at each locus, association tests included only the typed subset. A later genetic analysis reported fewer N-insertions in productive TCRs among donors in an Asian-associated ancestry cluster than the approximately 670-donor mean. The study gave a list of some 150 TCR beta chains associated with cytomegalovirus. In a later analysis, several top co-occurrence clusters were reported to appear linked to parvovirus B19, influenza, CMV and Epstein-Barr virus. A further reported finding was that TCR beta sequences accurately predicted the HLA-A and HLA-B alleles for most subjects in the first cohort. The only immune exposure information available for the cohort was CMV serostatus. At a false discovery rate of 0.05, a later analysis linked about 17,000 TCR beta sequences to specific HLA alleles. Some IMGT-functional V segments, including TRBV6-2 and TRBV6-3, could not be distinguished by the 87-base-pair reads and were therefore excluded.

The cohort consisted of some 670 healthy bone marrow donors. All cohort members were sampled while nominally healthy, although unrecorded immune exposures were likely present. The donor was CMV seropositive and was included in the group of 250 to 350 seropositive cohort members. A peripheral blood sample was collected from each donor, and TCR beta sequencing was performed on peripheral blood mononuclear cells. Genomic DNA extraction from the blood cell samples was performed with the Qiagen DNeasy Blood Extraction Kit. As to this clone: The specificity of this receptor is unknown. No much larger clone exists at a distance of one base, and base qualities are not known.

CDR1 MDHEN and CDR2 SYDVKM were looked up in the germline V gene. The CDR3, from cysteine to phenylalanine, totals 14 residues. The only DNA kept is the CDR3, 42 bases in frame from the first base. Trimmed from V: 6 bases; trimmed from J: 8 bases; junction bases lacking a gene match: 10. The library relied on the immunoSEQ multiplex PCR assay. A mixture of 60 forward primers for TCR Vbeta segments and 13 reverse primers for TCR Jbeta segments was used in the multiplex PCR. The CDR3 region of rearranged TCR beta genes was amplified from genomic DNA with a multiplex PCR assay. Amplified TCR beta libraries were sequenced as 87-base-pair reads on the Illumina HiSeq System. The study's own analysis went as follows. Across the 500 to 850 repertoires, a later analysis counted some 81 million unique TCR beta chains, about 10 million of which were shared by at least two donors. Raw reads were error-corrected and collapsed into unique sequences by a nearest-neighbor algorithm in which closely related sequences were merged to remove PCR and sequencing errors. Alignment of CDR3 sequences to IMGT reference sequences was used to assign V, D and J gene segments. Each retained sequence needed at least a six-nucleotide match to both a V gene segment and a J gene segment. A rearrangement was called productive if the CDR3 had no stop codons and remained in frame with V and J, and every other rearrangement was called non-productive. CDR3 was defined by IMGT convention, running from the second conserved V-encoded cysteine to the conserved J-encoded phenylalanine. The earlier analysis of some 550 of the donors excluded any sequence lacking an unambiguous match to a single V gene segment. An earlier analysis of 587 of the donors classified V segments as functional when productive rearrangements were above 56.7% and as segregating when the standard deviation between donors was above 5%. A statistical classification framework was built to diagnose cytomegalovirus status from the catalog of TCR beta chain sequences. V and J gene assignment, in a later analysis, came from comparing TCR nucleotide sequences with IMGT/GENE-DB human TR gene sequences. Using the TCRdist pipeline, a later analysis assigned CDR3 sequences along with most-parsimonious VDJ recombination scenarios. In a later analysis, every TCR beta chain was defined by the combination of its CDR3 amino acid sequence and its V-gene family, and reads without a unique V-gene family were dropped. A later analysis removed 600 or so highly shared, low-generation-probability nucleotide sequences to deal with suspected cross-contamination and a sequencing artifact. For each public chain, a later analysis derived a clonal expansion index from normalized ranks of inferred template counts within each repertoire. In a later analysis, generation probabilities were computed using a VDJ recombination model fitted to out-of-frame rearrangements, and the results were checked against IGoR. A later analysis scored TCR-TCR, TCR-HLA and TCR-CMV co-occurrence with hypergeometric tests, applying a repertoire-size bias correction to TCR pairs. To estimate false discovery rates, a later analysis permuted the HLA or CMV assignments 20 times. In a later analysis, co-occurring TCRs were grouped using DBSCAN, and TCRdist sequence similarity was added for clustering within HLA-allele-positive subsets. Repertoires with fewer than 30,000 or more than 120,000 public chains, plus five repertoires with anomalous nucleotide sharing, were excluded from co-occurrence clustering. Here the immuneACCESS table is served through TCRdb, limited to in-frame sequences with V and J called. Missing clones are a known gap in these copies; in checked studies unresolved V genes cover under half, and the rest lacks a known reason. The V and J calls and clone size come from that table; D and trimming were worked out from the DNA. The sample table contains about 300,000 clones; only one count was recorded for 75% to 90% of them. 3.5% to 4.5% of the sample rests with the top ten.

The clonotype originates from a man in his forties in good health and CMV-seropositive. The V gene is TRBV28 and the J gene is TRBJ1-3; TRBD1 agrees with 7 junctional bases. The sequencing sample was made of PBMCs. The CDR3 region: CASSPFDREYTIYF. In nucleotides, the sequence is TGTGCCAGCAGCCCCTTCGACAGGGAATACACCATATATTTT.